The next 29 T cell receptor beta chains were all read from a single sample in a study of T cells in women clearing cervical HPV infection. The data were produced by immunoSEQ multiplex PCR, yet TCRdb's version contains in-frame clones alone and is incomplete. The listing records some 41,000 clones. The material sequenced was blood buffy coat. The receptors come from a woman aged 18 to 75 with a cervical HPV16 infection that either progressed to CIN3+ or cleared (not recorded which).

As concerns this clone: The DNA ends 3 residues before the CDR3 does, and the rest of the CDR3 is filled in from the germline J gene. J is TRBJ1-2 and V is TRBV7-2, with D tentatively TRBD1 (5 bases). The V and J ends lost 1 base and 7 bases respectively, with 10 bases between them. The CDR3 is 13 amino acids. Germline V CDR1 and CDR2: SGHTA, FQGNSA. Partial CDR3 DNA: TGTGCCAGCAGCTTAGGACAGAGTCTTGGC. Encoded protein: CASSLGQSLG. The full-length CDR3 reads as CASSLGQSLGYTF.

For this clone: The read gets to within 3 residues of the CDR3 end, and the germline J gene fills in the rest. The chain links TRBV28 to TRBJ2-1; 10 positions match TRBD1. Trimming removed 8 bases from V and 7 bases from J; junction bases left unmatched: 2. The length of the CDR3 is 12 residues. Germline V lookup: CDR1 MDHEN, CDR2 SYDVKM. Incomplete CDR3 DNA: TGTGCCAGCTGGGACAGGGGAAATGAG. Translation gives CASWDRGNE. The full CDR3 is CASWDRGNEQFF.

Points on this clone: The CDR3 is cut off 3 residues early in the read; its end comes from the germline J gene. The chain combines TRBV5-1 with TRBJ2-2; D is perhaps TRBD1 (6 bases). There are 15 residues in the CDR3. CDR1 is SGHRS and CDR2 is YFSETQ in the germline V gene. The ends were cut back, 4 bases at V and 5 bases at J, with 15 bases in the middle. The CDR3 loop is CASSATGTETGELFF. The CDR3 bases that were read are TGCGCCAGCAGCGCGACAGGAACAGAGACCGGGGAG.

The CDR3 bases that were read are TGTGCCAGCAGCCTTTCAGCGGGAAGGGGCGAG. Amino acid sequence: CASSLSAGRGE. The whole CDR3 region reads CASSLSAGRGEQYF. This chain connects TRBV14 to TRBJ2-7, with TRBD2 matching over 7 bases. The DNA ends 3 residues before the CDR3 does, and the rest of the CDR3 is filled in from the germline J gene. CDR3 size: 14 residues. Unmatched junction bases numbered 9, after V lost 4 bases and J lost 6 bases. Germline V CDR1 and CDR2: SGHDN, FVKESK.

As concerns this clone: The junction departs from the called germline gene at one end, perhaps through a read error. Read coverage stops 3 residues before the CDR3 terminus; the germline J gene supplies the remainder. This chain joins TRBV4-2 and TRBJ2-7; the match to TRBD1 covers 9 bases. The CDR3 spans 14 residues. Germline V gives CDR1 LGHNA, CDR2 YNFKEQ. The DNA read from the CDR3 is TGCGCCAGCAGCTCCTGGACAGGGGCCTACGAG. Its protein product is CASSSWTGAYE. The whole CDR3 reads CASSSWTGAYEQYF.

Comments on this clone: The read gets to within 3 residues of the CDR3 end, and the germline J gene fills in the rest. The chain employs TRBV19 and TRBJ2-5; the match to TRBD1 covers 8 bases. The CDR3 contains 15 residues. The V segment lost 5 bases and the J segment 5 bases; nucleotides outside the gene matches: 10. CDR1 LNHDA and CDR2 SQIVND come from the germline V gene (reference sequence). CDR3 DNA, as far as it was read: TGTGCCAGTAGTGTTGCAGGGGGCTCGTGGGAGACC. This translates into CASSVAGGSWET. The entire CDR3 protein is CASSVAGGSWETQYF.

Comments on this clone: The DNA ends 3 residues before the CDR3 does, and the rest of the CDR3 is filled in from the germline J gene. The chain is built from TRBV18 and TRBJ1-2; tentative D call: TRBD1 (5 bases). CDR3 size: 16 residues. Germline values: CDR1 KGHSH, CDR2 LQKENI. CDR3 in amino acids: CASSPPPQGGTDTYTF. The sequenced CDR3 bases are TGTGCCAGCTCACCACCGCCCCAGGGCGGTACAGATACC.

Comment on this clone: The DNA ends 3 residues before the CDR3 does, and the rest of the CDR3 is filled in from the germline J gene. This chain connects TRBV20-1 to TRBJ2-2; D remains ambiguous. From germline, CDR1 is DFQATT and CDR2 SNEGSKA (reference sequence). This CDR3 is 13 amino acids long. The CDR3 protein is CSASTVLDSPLFF. Incomplete CDR3 DNA: TGCAGTGCTAGTACGGTCCTTGATTCACCG.

A note on this clone: The sequence runs out 3 residues before the end of the CDR3; the remainder is reconstructed from the germline J gene. The V call is TRBV2, the J call TRBJ2-3; 11 bases are shared with TRBD2. J lost 0 bases, V lost 11 bases, and 7 bases had no gene match. Germline V CDR1 and CDR2: SNHLY, FYNNEI. CDR3 length: 15 amino acids. CDR3 bases read: TGTGCCTCCCGGGGACTAGCGGATAGCACAGATACG. Protein product: CASRGLADSTDT. The complete CDR3 protein is CASRGLADSTDTQYF. The whole variable domain, remainder taken from reference TRBV2 and TRBJ2-3, is EPEVTQTPSHQVTQMGQEVILRCVPISNHLYFYWYRQILGQKVEFLVSFYNNEISEKSEIFDDQFSVERPDGSNFTLKIRSTKLEDSAMYFCASRGLADSTDTQYFGPGTRLTVL.

Note on this clone: Coverage ceases 3 residues before the CDR3 finishes, and the germline J gene fills in the end. This chain connects TRBV10-3 to TRBJ2-3, with D possibly being TRBD2 (6 bases). Trimming took 3 bases from V and 7 from J, leaving 17 bases between them. In germline, CDR1 is ENHRY, CDR2 SYGVKD. There are 15 residues in the CDR3. The CDR3 sequence: CAISDSALGTHTQYF. The CDR3 DNA, read in part, is TGTGCCATCAGTGATTCTGCGCTCGGGACTCATACG.

Details on this clone: The missing CDR3 end, 3 residues past where the read stops, is filled in from the germline J gene. The chain is built from TRBV30 and TRBJ2-1, with a possible D match to TRBD1 (6 bases). Germline CDR1 reads GTSNPN; CDR2 reads SVGIG (reference sequence). The CDR3 is 17 amino acids. The ends were cut back, 4 bases at V and 9 bases at J, with 28 bases in the middle. The CDR3 is CAWNRGLAGNLRGEQFF. Partial CDR3 DNA: TGTGCCTGGAACCGTGGGTTAGCAGGGAACCTCAGGGGTGAG.

As to this clone: The read falls 3 residues short of the CDR3 end, and the missing part is taken from the germline J gene. The V and J genes are TRBV30 and TRBJ1-6; D is possibly TRBD1 (6 bases). CDR3 size: 14 residues. The germline CDR1 and CDR2 sequences are GTSNPN and SVGIG (reference sequence). V lost 2 bases and J lost 9, with 14 bases in between. This CDR3 reads CAWSSRGGISPLHF. CDR3 DNA, as far as it was read: TGTGCCTGGAGTTCCAGGGGAGGAATTTCACCC.

Concerning this clone: The sequenced fragment ends 3 residues before the CDR3 boundary, so the rest is inferred from the germline J gene. The gene calls are TRBV5-1 and TRBJ2-1, with D possibly being TRBD2 (6 bases). The CDR3 length is 11 residues. The ends were cut back, 6 bases at V and 9 bases at J, with 10 bases in the middle. CDR1 SGHRS and CDR2 YFSETQ come from the germline V gene. The CDR3 protein is CASTLGGEQFF. CDR3 bases read: TGCGCCAGCACCCTCGGGGGTGAG. The variable domain in full, with the rest retrieved from reference TRBV5-1 and TRBJ2-1, is KAGVTQTPRYLIKTRGQQVTLSCSPISGHRSVSWYQQTPGQGLQFLFEYFSETQRNKGNFPGRFSGRQFSNSRSEMNVSTLELGDSALYLCASTLGGEQFFGPGTRLTVL.

As regards this clone: The CDR3 goes on 3 residues after the read ends, and that part is filled in from the germline J gene. The V gene is TRBV19, the J gene TRBJ2-3; 12 nucleotides agree with TRBD2. The CDR3 is made up of 17 amino acids. Germline assignment: CDR1 LNHDA and CDR2 SQIVND (reference sequence). The trim removed 3 bases at V and 3 bases at J, leaving 7 bases unmatched. The CDR3 region is CASSIRTSGTGTDTQYF. The sequenced part of the CDR3 DNA is TGTGCCAGTAGTATCCGGACTAGCGGGACCGGGACAGATACG. The whole variable domain, filled in from reference TRBV19 and TRBJ2-3, reads DGGITQSPKYLFRKEGQNVTLSCEQNLNHDAMYWYRQDPGQGLRLIYYSQIVNDFQKGDIAEGYSVSREKKESFPLTVTSAQKNPTAFYLCASSIRTSGTGTDTQYFGPGTRLTVL.

A note on this clone: The germline gene is not matched at one end of the junction; a read error may be the cause. The CDR3 extends 3 residues past the end of the read, so its final part is completed from the germline J gene. Other DNA sequences within the sample encode an identical CDR3. The chain is built from TRBV30 and TRBJ1-3; 8 nucleotides agree with TRBD1. CDR1 and CDR2 from the germline V gene are GTSNPN and SVGIG (reference sequence). The CDR3 length is 19 residues. The CDR3 bases that were read are TGTGCCTGGAGTGTACCAGGGGACAGGCTTCTCCGCTCTGGAAACACG. It codes for CAWSVPGDRLLRSGNT. The CDR3 in its entirety is CAWSVPGDRLLRSGNTIYF.

The CDR3 loop reads CASRRAAYEQYF. CDR3 bases read: TGTGCCAGTCGCAGGGCAGCCTACGAG. J is TRBJ2-7 and V is TRBV2; maybe TRBD1 (5 bases). The read ends 3 residues before the CDR3 terminus; that terminus is restored from the germline J gene. Germline V lookup: CDR1 SNHLY, CDR2 FYNNEI. V was pared by 9 bases and J by 2 bases, with 11 bases between. The CDR3 length is 12 residues.

As for this clone: The observed sequence ends 3 residues before the CDR3 terminus, with the missing tail filled in from the germline J gene. This sequence joins TRBV10-2 and TRBJ2-7; D is perhaps TRBD2 (6 bases). The germline V gene has CDR1 WSHSY and CDR2 SAAADI. This CDR3 is built from 15 residues. V shed 3 bases and J shed 6 bases, with 18 bases lying between them. CDR3 sequence: CASSDVLAGSAEQYF. CDR3 bases read: TGCGCCAGCAGTGATGTGTTGGCGGGATCCGCCGAG.

A word on this clone: The read terminates 3 residues ahead of where the CDR3 ends, so the germline J gene completes it. The genes are TRBV20-1 and TRBJ1-5; a possible D gene is TRBD1 (5 bases). V lost 6 bases and J 4 bases, leaving 22 bases between the germline ends. Germline CDR1 DFQATT, CDR2 SNEGSKA (reference sequence). The CDR3 spans 16 residues. The CDR3 reads CSALSFLGGGNQPQHF. The sequenced part of the CDR3 DNA is TGCAGTGCACTCTCCTTTCTCGGGGGGGGTAATCAGCCC.

On this clone: The CDR3 extends 3 residues past the end of the read, so its final part is completed from the germline J gene. The chain links TRBV28 to TRBJ2-3; D remains ambiguous. CDR1 is MDHEN and CDR2 is SYDVKM in the germline V gene. Trimming stripped 1 base from V and 2 bases from J, with 7 bases between. The CDR3 covers 14 residues. CDR3 sequence reads: CASSLSGTTDTQYF. CDR3 bases read: TGTGCCAGCAGTTTATCGGGTACCACAGATACG. The complete variable domain, with remaining parts taken from reference TRBV28 and TRBJ2-3, reads DVKVTQSSRYLVKRTGEKVFLECVQDMDHENMFWYRQDPGLGLRLIYFSYDVKMKEKGDIPEGYSVSREKKERFSLILESASTNQTSMYLCASSLSGTTDTQYFGPGTRLTVL.

Points on this clone: With the read ending 3 residues before the CDR3 end, the germline J gene is used to fill in that end. The genes are TRBV7-3 and TRBJ2-2; 15 bases fit TRBD2. CDR3 length equals 17 residues. With 5 bases clipped from V and 4 bases from J, the junction kept 5 bases outside the gene matches. Germline assignment: CDR1 SGHTA and CDR2 FQGTGA. CDR3 DNA (partial): TGTGCCAGCAGCCGAAGGGGACTAGCGGGAGGCACCGGGGAG. Amino acid sequence: CASSRRGLAGGTGE. In full, the CDR3 reads CASSRRGLAGGTGELFF.

Worth noting for this clone: The read is 3 residues too short to cover the CDR3 end, so that end is filled in from the germline J gene. The rearrangement uses TRBV29-1 and TRBJ2-1, with 12 bases lining up with TRBD2. The CDR3 totals 13 residues. The junction had 0 bases not matched to a gene; V was cut back by 1 base and J by 8 bases. Germline CDR1 and CDR2: SQVTM and ANQGSEA. CDR3 DNA (partial): TGCAGCGTTGAAGGACTAGCGGGAGATGAG. Protein product: CSVEGLAGDE. The CDR3 in its entirety is CSVEGLAGDEQFF.

Notes on this clone: The read falls 3 residues short of the CDR3 end, and the missing part is taken from the germline J gene. The chain employs TRBV15 and TRBJ1-5; possible D gene TRBD1, 6 bases. CDR1 LNHNV and CDR2 YYDKDF come from the germline V gene (reference sequence). Trimming stripped 0 bases from V and 2 bases from J, with 8 bases between. This CDR3 has 15 residues. The CDR3: CATSRDSGGNQPQHF. The sequenced CDR3 bases are TGTGCCACCAGCAGAGATTCAGGGGGCAATCAGCCC.

Concerning this clone: Coverage ceases 3 residues before the CDR3 finishes, and the germline J gene fills in the end. V and J are TRBV6-2 or TRBV6-3 and TRBJ2-7, with TRBD2 matching 12 bases. J lost 6 bases, V lost 2 bases, and 11 bases had no gene match. The CDR3 spans 17 residues. CDR1 is MNHEY, CDR2 SVGEGT, per germline. CDR3 DNA, as far as it was read: TGTGCCAGCAGTTACGGGACTAGCGGGCTGTCCCCCCTCGAG. Translated: CASSYGTSGLSPLE. The full CDR3 protein reads CASSYGTSGLSPLEQYF.

In the case of this clone: At one boundary the junction diverges from the germline segment, which might be a read error. The read is 3 residues too short to cover the CDR3 end, so that end is filled in from the germline J gene. This chain uses TRBV11-2 with TRBJ2-1; D not certain. The CDR3 sequence is 13 residues long. Germline CDR1 SGHAT, CDR2 FQNNGV. The DNA read from the CDR3 is TGTGCCAGCAGCCTAGATCTCTACAATGAG. Translated: CASSLDLYNE. The full CDR3 sequence reads CASSLDLYNEQFF.

Turning to this clone: The read ends 3 residues early relative to the CDR3; the germline J gene fills the gap. The chain has TRBV19 and TRBJ2-3; D is possibly TRBD1 (7 bases). The V gene's germline CDR1 is LNHDA and CDR2 SQIVND (reference sequence). The CDR3 sequence is 14 residues long. The CDR3 DNA, read in part, is TGTGCCAGTAGTGCGGGACAGAGCGGAAAGACG. Amino acid sequence: CASSAGQSGKT. The CDR3 reads in full as CASSAGQSGKTQYF.

To note about this clone: The read ends 3 residues before the CDR3 terminus; that terminus is restored from the germline J gene. V is TRBV7-3 and J is TRBJ2-1; TRBD2 aligns across 8 bases. V trimming: 5 bases; J trimming: 7 bases; junction bases outside the gene matches: 13. CDR1 SGHTA and CDR2 FQGTGA come from the germline V gene. The CDR3 consists of 16 residues. The CDR3 bases that were read are TGTGCCAGCAGCCTATCCGGGACTAGTCTCTCTAATGAG. This encodes CASSLSGTSLSNE. The whole CDR3 sequence is CASSLSGTSLSNEQFF. Full variable domain (missing parts from reference TRBV7-3 and TRBJ2-1): GAGVSQTPSNKVTEKGKYVELRCDPISGHTALYWYRQSLGQGPEFLIYFQGTGAADDSGLPNDRFFAVRPEGSVSTLKIQRTERGDSAVYLCASSLSGTSLSNEQFFGPGTRLTVL.

To note about this clone: The sequenced fragment ends 3 residues before the CDR3 boundary, so the rest is inferred from the germline J gene. The chain is built from TRBV5-1 and TRBJ2-2; 7 bases are shared with TRBD1. Per germline, CDR1 SGHRS and CDR2 YFSETQ. The CDR3 is 12 residues long. The CDR3 DNA, read in part, is TGCGCCAGCAGTGGACAGGATGAAAAG. It is translated as CASSGQDEK. The full CDR3 reads CASSGQDEKLFF.

In the case of this clone: The read stops 3 residues short of the end of the CDR3; the missing end is completed from the germline J gene. This sequence joins TRBV20-1 and TRBJ2-3; 10 nucleotides align to TRBD1. Trimming took 4 bases from V and 3 from J; bases not matched to a gene: 4. In germline, CDR1 is DFQATT, CDR2 SNEGSKA (reference sequence). The CDR3 length is 14 residues. The CDR3 bases that were read are TGCAGTGCTACAGACAGGGGGCGTACAGATACG. Amino acids: CSATDRGRTDT. The CDR3 in its entirety is CSATDRGRTDTQYF.

A word on this clone: The read falls 3 residues short of the CDR3 end, and the missing part is taken from the germline J gene. The chain combines TRBV19 with TRBJ2-4; 7 positions agree with TRBD1. Germline values: CDR1 LNHDA, CDR2 SQIVND (reference sequence). The CDR3 runs 14 residues. CDR3 sequence reads: CASSLTGTVNGQYF. CDR3 DNA, as far as it was read: TGTGCCAGTAGCCTAACCGGGACAGTCAATGGT. Full variable domain (rest looked up from reference TRBV19 and TRBJ2-4): DGGITQSPKYLFRKEGQNVTLSCEQNLNHDAMYWYRQDPGQGLRLIYYSQIVNDFQKGDIAEGYSVSREKKESFPLTVTSAQKNPTAFYLCASSLTGTVNGQYFGAGTRLSVL.